Below, one T cell receptor beta chain is given with its context. The entry originates in a study of blood T cell repertoires in COVID-19. Recruited during active infection, patients (from Seattle) were subsequently followed longitudinally. This CDR3 spans 15 amino acids. The germline V gene has CDR1 SGHRS and CDR2 YFSETQ. V was pared by 4 bases and J by 2 bases, with 15 bases between. Libraries were prepared by immunoSEQ multiplex PCR; TCRdb keeps only in-frame clonotypes and omits some of them. The sample has 200,000 to 300,000 clones, around 90% seen once. The receptor's source is a man younger than 45 with COVID-19, enrolled during active disease. Input material: peripheral blood. The chain combines TRBV5-1 with TRBJ1-1; tentative D call: TRBD1 (6 bases). In nucleotides, the CDR3 is TGCGCCAGCAGCCCAGGGGCCGCCCTCAACACTGAAGCTTTCTTT. It encodes CASSPGAALNTEAFF.